This T cell receptor beta chain derives from a study of cytomegalovirus exposure and HLA in healthy donors. General study results and limits: Differences between HLA loci emerged in a later analysis of TCR association rates, with DRB1 most and HLA-C fewest. Further analysis, carried out later, found HLA-associated TCR beta chains more clonally expanded than equally common other chains.

On this clone: Antigen specificity is unknown.

Between the trimmed V and J ends, which lost 4 bases and 3 bases, there was a span of 14 bases. Germline lookup yields CDR1 SGHRS and CDR2 YFSETQ. This CDR3 contains 14 residues. PCR amplification relied on 60 Vbeta primers (plus 13 Jbeta primers). Clones were sequenced by immunoSEQ multiplex PCR, and TCRdb holds only the in-frame ones, with some missing. The repertoire consists of 65,000 to 95,000 clones, with approximately 78% occurring once and the leading ten covering around 2.5%. Specimen: PBMCs. This TCR came from a male donor in good health and CMV-seropositive. The chain uses TRBV5-1 and TRBJ2-7; D perhaps matches TRBD1 (6 bases). CDR3 sequence reads: CASSMDRELYEQYF. CDR3 coding DNA: TGCGCCAGCAGCATGGACAGAGAACTCTACGAGCAGTACTTC.